Here is one T cell receptor beta chain with its context. Germline V gives CDR1 SEHNR, CDR2 FQNEAQ (reference sequence). V was trimmed by 5 bases and J by 3 bases, leaving 14 bases between them. The CDR3 contains 14 residues. These data belong to a study of blood T cell repertoires in COVID-19. Study background: Material from acute and convalescent COVID-19 was sourced from the United States, Italy and Spain. T cells, B-cell-depleted T cells, or PBMCs supplied cDNA or gDNA.

In the study's own analysis: Estimation of nucleated cell counts was performed using reference gene primer amplification. Method: immunoSEQ multiplex PCR; TCRdb's copy keeps in-frame clones and lacks some. V, J and clone size derive from that table, while D and trimming were established from the DNA sequence. There are around 50,000 clones in the sample; approximately 87% occur only once, and approximately 5.7% lies in the top ten. The rearrangement links TRBV7-9 to TRBJ2-7; D unclear. The sequenced sample was peripheral blood. The clonotype comes from a human donor in a cohort sampled during active COVID-19. As DNA, the CDR3 is TGTGCCAGCAGCCCGTCGTCCGGGTACTACGAGCAGTACTTC. This sequence encodes CASSPSSGYYEQYF.